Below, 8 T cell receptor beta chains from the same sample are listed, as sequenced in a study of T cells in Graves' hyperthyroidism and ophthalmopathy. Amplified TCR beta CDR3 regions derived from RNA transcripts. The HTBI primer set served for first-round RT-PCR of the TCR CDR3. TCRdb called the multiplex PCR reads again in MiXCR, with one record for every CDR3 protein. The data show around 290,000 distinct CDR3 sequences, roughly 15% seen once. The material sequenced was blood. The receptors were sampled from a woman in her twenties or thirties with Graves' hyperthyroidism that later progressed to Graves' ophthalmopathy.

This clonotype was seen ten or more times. Written as DNA, the CDR3 is TGTGCCAGCAGTTTAAGCGGGAACTTCGGGGAGCTGTTTTTT. As protein: CASSLSGNFGELFF. The chain recombines TRBV12-3 or TRBV12-4 with TRBJ2-2; 7 bases fit TRBD2. This CDR3 spans 14 amino acids. Unmatched junction bases numbered 4, after V lost 2 bases and J lost 7 bases.

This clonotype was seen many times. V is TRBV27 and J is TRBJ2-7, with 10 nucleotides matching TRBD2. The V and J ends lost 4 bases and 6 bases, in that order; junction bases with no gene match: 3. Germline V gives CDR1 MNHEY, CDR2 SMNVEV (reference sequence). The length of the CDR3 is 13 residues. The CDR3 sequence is CASSSTSGVEQYF. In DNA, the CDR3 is TGTGCCAGCAGTTCTACTAGCGGGGTCGAGCAGTACTTC.

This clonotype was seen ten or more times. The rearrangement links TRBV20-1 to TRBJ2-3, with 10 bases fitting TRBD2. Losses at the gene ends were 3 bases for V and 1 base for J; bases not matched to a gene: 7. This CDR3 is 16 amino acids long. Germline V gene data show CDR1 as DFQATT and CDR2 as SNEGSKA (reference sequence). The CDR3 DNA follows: TGCAGTGCTAGGATAACTAGCGGGGAGGGCACAGATACGCAGTATTTT. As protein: CSARITSGEGTDTQYF.

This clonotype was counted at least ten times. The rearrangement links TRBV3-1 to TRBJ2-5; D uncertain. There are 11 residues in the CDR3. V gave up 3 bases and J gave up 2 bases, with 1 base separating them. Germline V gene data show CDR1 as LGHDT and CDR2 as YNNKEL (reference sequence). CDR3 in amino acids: CASSHQETQYF. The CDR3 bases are TGTGCCAGCAGCCATCAAGAGACCCAGTACTTC.

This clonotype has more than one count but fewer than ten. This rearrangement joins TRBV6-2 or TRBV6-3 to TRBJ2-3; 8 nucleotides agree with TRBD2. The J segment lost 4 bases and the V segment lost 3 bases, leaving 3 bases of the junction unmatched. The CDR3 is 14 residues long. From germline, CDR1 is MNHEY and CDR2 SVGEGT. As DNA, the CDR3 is TGTGCCAGCAGTTATAGCGGGAATGCAGATACGCAGTATTTT. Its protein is CASSYSGNADTQYF.

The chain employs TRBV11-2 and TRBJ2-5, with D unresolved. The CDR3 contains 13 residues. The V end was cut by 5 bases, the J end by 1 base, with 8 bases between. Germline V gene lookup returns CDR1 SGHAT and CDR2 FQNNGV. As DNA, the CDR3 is TGTGCCAGCAGCGTAAGTCCCCAAGAGACCCAGTACTTC. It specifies CASSVSPQETQYF.

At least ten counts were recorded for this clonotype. The DNA of the CDR3 is TGTGCCTGGGGGGGACAGTCTAGCAATCAGCCCCAGCATTTT. Its protein is CAWGGQSSNQPQHF. The chain couples TRBV30 to TRBJ1-5; 7 bases are a match to TRBD1. In germline, CDR1 is GTSNPN, CDR2 SVGIG (reference sequence). CDR3 length: 14 residues. V lost 5 bases, J lost 0 bases, and 4 bases stayed unmatched.

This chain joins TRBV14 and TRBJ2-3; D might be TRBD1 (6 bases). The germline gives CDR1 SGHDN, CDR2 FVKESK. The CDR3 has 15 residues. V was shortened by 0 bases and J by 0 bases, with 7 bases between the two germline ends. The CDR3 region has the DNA TGTGCCAGCAGCCAAGAGGGGGCTAGCACAGATACGCAGTATTTT. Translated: CASSQEGASTDTQYF.